The 32 T cell receptor beta chains in this list originate from one sample, sequenced in a study of blood T cells in healthy people across ages. With a J-beta primer mix and a sample-barcoded 5' primer, a second PCR ran about 7 to 12 cycles. MiXCR was run by TCRdb on the 5' RACE reads, yielding one entry per CDR3 protein. The sample carries roughly 800,000 distinct CDR3 sequences, 25% to 30% recorded once. These data were likewise used in another study, on T cells of mothers and their children.

Sequenced material: blood. The source of these receptors is a boy aged 5-17 years in good health.

The chain joins TRBV2 to TRBJ1-3; D possibly corresponds to TRBD1 (5 bases). Germline V lookup: CDR1 SNHLY, CDR2 FYNNEI. Trimming left V 11 bases short and J 3 bases short, with 8 bases between. The CDR3 is 11 residues long. CDR3 nucleotides: TGTGCCGGGGGATATGGAAACACCATATATTTT. Amino acid sequence: CAGGYGNTIYF. Using reference TRBV2 and TRBJ1-3 for the parts outside the CDR3, the full variable domain is EPEVTQTPSHQVTQMGQEVILRCVPISNHLYFYWYRQILGQKVEFLVSFYNNEISEKSEIFDDQFSVERPDGSNFTLKIRSTKLEDSAMYFCAGGYGNTIYFGEGSWLTVV.

This clonotype was recorded a few times. The chain recombines TRBV5-1 with TRBJ2-5; D is uncertain. This CDR3 is 14 amino acids long. Between the trimmed V and J ends, which lost 4 bases and 2 bases, there was a span of 12 bases. The germline CDR1 and CDR2 sequences are SGHRS and YFSETQ. The CDR3 loop is CASSMPGAQETQYF. CDR3 in DNA: TGCGCCAGCAGCATGCCAGGAGCTCAAGAGACCCAGTACTTC. Drawing the rest from reference TRBV5-1 and TRBJ2-5, the complete variable domain is KAGVTQTPRYLIKTRGQQVTLSCSPISGHRSVSWYQQTPGQGLQFLFEYFSETQRNKGNFPGRFSGRQFSNSRSEMNVSTLELGDSALYLCASSMPGAQETQYFGPGTRLLVL.

The CDR3 loop reads CASSFAVYNEQFF. In DNA, the CDR3 is TGTGCCAGCAGTTTCGCAGTTTACAATGAGCAGTTCTTC. The genes are TRBV12-3 or TRBV12-4 and TRBJ2-1; no reliable D call. This CDR3 region has 13 residues. The V gene lost 3 bases and the J gene lost 4 bases, with 7 bases spanning the gap.

The V call is TRBV19, the J call TRBJ2-7; 10 nucleotides line up with TRBD1. The junction had 8 bases not matched to a gene; V was cut back by 7 bases and J by 5 bases. The germline V gene encodes CDR1 LNHDA and CDR2 SQIVND (reference sequence). This CDR3 has 14 amino acids. CDR3 nucleotide sequence: TGTGCCAGTACCGCGGGGACAGGGGTCCACGAGCAGTACTTC. It codes for CASTAGTGVHEQYF.

The CDR3 DNA sequence: TGTGCCAGCAGTTTAAACAGGGTCGTGAGGGGGGGCGGATACAATGAGCAGTTCTTC. It yields the protein CASSLNRVVRGGGYNEQFF. The rearrangement joins TRBV28 to TRBJ2-1; D perhaps matches TRBD2 (7 bases). Germline CDR1 reads MDHEN; CDR2 reads SYDVKM. V shed 2 bases and J shed 4 bases, with 24 bases lying between them. CDR3 size: 19 residues.

This clonotype was found a few times. The genes are TRBV5-1 and TRBJ2-5, with D tentatively TRBD1 (6 bases). The DNA end favors TRBJ2-7, so the J call may be wrong. Germline assignment: CDR1 SGHRS and CDR2 YFSETQ. CDR3 length equals 17 residues. The chain's CDR3 is CASSLGAGDTKIYEQYF. In nucleotides, the CDR3 is TGCGCCAGCAGCTTGGGGGCAGGGGACACCAAAATCTACGAGCAGTACTTC.

This clonotype was observed a handful of times. The chain employs TRBV6-2 or TRBV6-3 and TRBJ1-6, with D perhaps matching TRBD1 (6 bases). Germline values: CDR1 MNHEY, CDR2 SVGEGT. This CDR3 spans 17 amino acids. V was trimmed by 10 bases and J by 11 bases, leaving 30 bases between them. The CDR3, as DNA: TGTGCCATCCTCCGGGACATTTACCTTGCACCCAATCCACCCCTCCACTTT. This translates into CAILRDIYLAPNPPLHF.

This clonotype showed up just a few times. The chain carries TRBV2 and TRBJ2-3; D remains ambiguous. Trimming shortened V by 8 bases and J by 4 bases, and 19 bases separated the two germline ends. Germline V gives CDR1 SNHLY, CDR2 FYNNEI. This CDR3 is built from 15 residues. CDR3 in DNA: TGTGCCAGCCCAGCCCCCTCCAGTGGGGCAGATACGCAGTATTTT. It specifies CASPAPSSGADTQYF.

V gene TRBV5-1 combines with J gene TRBJ2-5; 7 bases are shared with TRBD1. V shed 2 bases and J 6 bases; nucleotides not matched to a gene: 7. From germline, CDR1 is SGHRS and CDR2 YFSETQ. There are 14 residues in the CDR3. The CDR3 spells CASSLPDREKTQYF. As DNA, the CDR3 is TGCGCCAGCAGCTTACCCGACAGGGAAAAGACCCAGTACTTC.

The chain joins TRBV27 to TRBJ2-7; D is possibly TRBD1 (6 bases). This CDR3 has 14 amino acids. V dropped 4 bases and J dropped 5 bases, with 15 bases sitting between them. The germline V gene encodes CDR1 MNHEY and CDR2 SMNVEV (reference sequence). CDR3 in DNA: TGTGCCAGCAGTTACTCGGGCAGGGGAGACGAGCAGTACTTC. It codes for CASSYSGRGDEQYF.

The CDR3 is CAIGAASYEQYF. The CDR3 coding sequence is TGTGCCATCGGAGCTGCCTCCTACGAGCAGTACTTC. J is TRBJ2-7 and V is TRBV10-3; D gene ambiguous. The germline V gene has CDR1 ENHRY and CDR2 SYGVKD. The CDR3 is 12 residues long. V was trimmed by 8 bases and J by 0 bases, leaving 8 bases between them.

There are a few counts of this clonotype. The chain is built from TRBV20-1 and TRBJ2-5, with D perhaps TRBD1 (5 bases). Per the germline V gene, CDR1 is DFQATT and CDR2 is SNEGSKA (reference sequence). This CDR3 has 15 residues. The V gene lost 0 bases and the J gene lost 4 bases, with 15 bases spanning the gap. CDR3 region: CSARDPPRVVETQYF. CDR3 sequence (DNA): TGCAGTGCTAGAGATCCCCCCAGGGTGGTAGAGACCCAGTACTTC.

Only a few counts were recorded for this clonotype. The chain couples TRBV29-1 to TRBJ1-2, with unresolved D. The length of the CDR3 is 13 residues. In germline, CDR1 is SQVTM, CDR2 ANQGSEA. V dropped 7 bases and J dropped 5 bases, with 17 bases sitting between them. This chain's CDR3 is CSATTIQLYGYTF. CDR3 DNA sequence: TGCAGCGCTACCACAATTCAGCTTTATGGCTACACCTTC.

The table lists this clonotype with a few counts. The chain joins TRBV4-3 to TRBJ2-5, with D perhaps matching TRBD2 (6 bases). Germline values: CDR1 LGHNA, CDR2 YSLEER. Trimming cost V 0 bases and J 11 bases, with 16 bases left between them. The CDR3 spans 14 residues. CDR3 DNA sequence: TGCGCCAGCAGCCAAGATGGGGGATCGGGAGAGCAGTACTTC. This codes for CASSQDGGSGEQYF.

This clonotype was seen a handful of times. This sequence joins TRBV2 and TRBJ2-6; 11 bases line up with TRBD2. This CDR3 contains 19 residues. The germline CDR1 and CDR2 sequences are SNHLY and FYNNEI. Trimming removed 2 bases from V and 0 bases from J; junction bases left unmatched: 6. This CDR3 reads CASSERVAGGLSGANVLTF. DNA for the CDR3: TGTGCCAGCAGTGAAAGGGTAGCGGGGGGGCTCTCTGGGGCCAACGTCCTGACTTTC. Variable domain in full (rest from reference TRBV2 and TRBJ2-6): EPEVTQTPSHQVTQMGQEVILRCVPISNHLYFYWYRQILGQKVEFLVSFYNNEISEKSEIFDDQFSVERPDGSNFTLKIRSTKLEDSAMYFCASSERVAGGLSGANVLTFGAGSRLTVL.

The gene calls are TRBV28 and TRBJ1-1; 7 positions match TRBD1. The CDR3 has 13 residues. V shed 1 base, J shed 7 bases, and the junction held 3 bases outside the gene matches. Germline values: CDR1 MDHEN, CDR2 SYDVKM. The CDR3, as DNA: TGTGCCAGCAGTTTATTCCAGGGGGATGAAGCTTTCTTT. This gives the protein CASSLFQGDEAFF.

The chain carries TRBV12-3 or TRBV12-4 and TRBJ2-5; D is possibly TRBD1 (6 bases). CDR3 size: 15 residues. V gave up 3 bases and J gave up 4 bases, with 15 bases separating them. CDR3 sequence: CASSLVRGGAETQYF. The CDR3 coding sequence is TGTGCCAGCAGTTTGGTCAGGGGTGGGGCAGAGACCCAGTACTTC.

The chain links TRBV7-9 to TRBJ2-5; the D gene could be TRBD1 or TRBD2 (5 bases each). The J call is uncertain, as TRBJ2-7 better fits the DNA end. Germline CDR1 is SEHNR and CDR2 is FQNEAQ (reference sequence). The CDR3 is 15 amino acids. In DNA, the CDR3 is TGTGCCAGCACCTCACCGGGAAGGGGAAACTACGAGCAGTACTTC. It yields the protein CASTSPGRGNYEQYF.

This clonotype was observed many times. The rearrangement joins TRBV28 to TRBJ2-1; D remains unclear. Germline V gene data show CDR1 as MDHEN and CDR2 as SYDVKM. V was trimmed by 5 bases and J by 2 bases, leaving 10 bases between them. This CDR3 comprises 14 residues. CDR3 residues: CASSPLQAYNEQFF. The CDR3 DNA follows: TGTGCCAGCAGTCCGCTCCAAGCCTACAATGAGCAGTTCTTC.

The J gene is TRBJ1-5, the V gene TRBV6-1, with 10 bases identical to TRBD1. This CDR3 contains 17 residues. Germline values: CDR1 MNHNS, CDR2 SASEGT. Trimming cost V 6 bases and J 2 bases; bases outside gene matches: 10. The DNA for the CDR3 is TGTGCCAGCAGGAGACAGGGGGCCAGGATCGGCAATCAGCCCCAGCATTTT. Protein: CASRRQGARIGNQPQHF.

This chain links TRBV21-1 with TRBJ1-2; the table's D call of TRBD1 was not tested on the DNA. TRBV21-1 is labeled a pseudogene. The CDR3 contains 18 residues. CDR3 coding DNA: TGTGCCAGCAGCAAAAGGGGGGTCGGGGCTAACTATCCCTATGGCTACACCTTC. Translated: CASSKRGVGANYPYGYTF.

This clonotype was counted a few times. V is TRBV12-3 or TRBV12-4 and J is TRBJ2-5, with D tentatively TRBD2 (6 bases). The CDR3 loop spans 15 amino acids. V was trimmed by 5 bases and J by 0 bases, leaving 13 bases between them. The CDR3, as DNA: TGTGCCAGCAGTCCGGAGGGGCGGTACCAAGAGACCCAGTACTTC. This gives the protein CASSPEGRYQETQYF.

This rearrangement joins TRBV3-1 to TRBJ2-5; 10 nucleotides align to TRBD2. The CDR3 extends over 13 amino acids. V lost 1 base, J lost 12 bases, and 5 bases stayed unmatched. Germline V gene sequence: CDR1 LGHDT, CDR2 YNNKEL (reference sequence). The CDR3 DNA follows: TGTGCCAGCAGCCAAGGGCTAGCGGGAGAGAAGTACTTC. Translation: CASSQGLAGEKYF.

At least ten counts were recorded for this clonotype. V and J are TRBV15 and TRBJ2-3; D unclear. This CDR3 has 12 amino acids. Germline loops: CDR1 LNHNV, CDR2 YYDKDF (reference sequence). The V and J ends lost 0 bases and 2 bases respectively, with 0 bases between them. CDR3 nucleotides: TGTGCCACCAGCAGAGACACAGATACGCAGTATTTT. Translating it yields CATSRDTDTQYF.

This chain uses TRBV2 with TRBJ2-5; D gene ambiguous. V dropped 5 bases and J dropped 9 bases, with 16 bases sitting between them. The CDR3 contains 13 residues. Germline-derived CDR1 and CDR2 are SNHLY and FYNNEI. The DNA of the CDR3 is TGTGCCAGCAGTTACGACCTTCGCGCGGCCCAGTACTTC. This encodes CASSYDLRAAQYF.

The table lists this clonotype with a few counts. The chain employs TRBV28 and TRBJ1-2, with a weak D call TRBD1 (5 bases). This CDR3 region has 14 residues. V gave up 5 bases and J gave up 8 bases, with 18 bases separating them. CDR1 MDHEN and CDR2 SYDVKM come from the germline V gene. The chain's CDR3 is CASSLPWGQLGYTF. As DNA, the CDR3 is TGTGCCAGCAGTCTCCCATGGGGCCAGCTGGGCTACACCTTC.

The chain carries TRBV28 and TRBJ1-1; 11 nucleotides match TRBD1. This CDR3 region has 14 residues. The V segment lost 10 bases and the J segment 4 bases; nucleotides outside the gene matches: 8. Germline V lookup: CDR1 MDHEN, CDR2 SYDVKM. The DNA for the CDR3 is TGTGCCACCCAGTGGGGGACAGGGGGCACTGAAGCTTTCTTT. Its protein is CATQWGTGGTEAFF.

This clonotype was found once. The genes are TRBV12-3 or TRBV12-4 and TRBJ2-3; D is perhaps TRBD1 (5 bases). CDR3 length: 15 amino acids. Trimming left V 5 bases short and J 0 bases short, with 12 bases between. The CDR3 DNA follows: TGTGCCAGCAGTAATCGACAGACTAGCACAGATACGCAGTATTTT. Residues: CASSNRQTSTDTQYF.

This clonotype has ten or more counts. The chain has TRBV7-9 and TRBJ2-1, with 9 bases lining up with TRBD1. In germline, CDR1 is SEHNR, CDR2 FQNEAQ (reference sequence). The CDR3 sequence is 16 residues long. Unmatched junction bases numbered 11, after V lost 7 bases and J lost 4 bases. In DNA form, the CDR3 reads TGTGCCAGCATCCCCGGGACAGGGACTACTTACAATGAGCAGTTCTTC. It codes for CASIPGTGTTYNEQFF.

For the CDR3, the DNA is TGTGCCAGCAGTGGACAGGGGGCCTACAATGAGCAGTTCTTC. Translated, it gives CASSGQGAYNEQFF. The V and J genes are TRBV28 and TRBJ2-1, with 10 bases fitting TRBD1. From germline, CDR1 is MDHEN and CDR2 SYDVKM. The trim removed 5 bases at V and 2 bases at J, leaving 0 bases unmatched. CDR3 length: 14 residues.

A few counts support this clonotype. This chain connects TRBV12-3 or TRBV12-4 to TRBJ2-7; maybe TRBD1 (6 bases). Trimming shortened V by 3 bases and J by 3 bases, and 9 bases separated the two germline ends. This CDR3 spans 13 amino acids. Written as DNA, the CDR3 is TGTGCCAGCAGTTTTCCAGGGGACTACGAGCAGTACTTC. Translated, it gives CASSFPGDYEQYF.

This clonotype showed up just a few times. The CDR3 here is CASSSPDSLTGELFF. CDR3 DNA sequence: TGTGCCAGCAGTTCACCTGACAGCTTGACCGGGGAGCTGTTTTTT. The rearrangement links TRBV6-6 to TRBJ2-2; possibly TRBD1 for D (5 bases). Deletions cut 4 bases from V and 5 bases from J, with 14 bases between. This CDR3 has 15 residues. Germline loops: CDR1 MNHNY, CDR2 SVGAGI (reference sequence).